This T cell receptor beta chain was sequenced for a study of cytomegalovirus exposure and HLA in healthy donors. This CDR3 has 15 amino acids. Germline V gene data show CDR1 as MNHNY and CDR2 as SVGAGI (reference sequence). Trimming shortened V by 6 bases and J by 0 bases, and 12 bases separated the two germline ends. Repertoires were generated with immunoSEQ multiplex PCR, while TCRdb's copy carries only in-frame clones and drops some. Seen here are some 170,000 clones, about 82% observed once, and the top ten hold about 2%. The sample was PBMCs. The chain links TRBV6-6 to TRBJ1-5; D unclear. This receptor was obtained from a man aged 25-40 years in good health and CMV-seropositive. CDR3 bases: TGTGCCAGCAGACTTACACAGTATAGCAATCAGCCCCAGCATTTT. Residues: CASRLTQYSNQPQHF.